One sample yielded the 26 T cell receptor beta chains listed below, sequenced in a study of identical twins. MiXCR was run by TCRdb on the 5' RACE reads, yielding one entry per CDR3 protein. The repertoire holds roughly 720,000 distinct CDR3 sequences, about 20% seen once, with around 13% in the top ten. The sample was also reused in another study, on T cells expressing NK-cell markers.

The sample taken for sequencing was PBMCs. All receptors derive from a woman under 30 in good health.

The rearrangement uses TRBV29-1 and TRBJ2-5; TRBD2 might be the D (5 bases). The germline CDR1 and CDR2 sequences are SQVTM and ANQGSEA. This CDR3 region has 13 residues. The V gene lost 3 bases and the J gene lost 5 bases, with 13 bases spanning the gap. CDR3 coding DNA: TGCAGCGTTGATACGGGGTTGGGCGAGACCCAGTACTTC. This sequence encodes CSVDTGLGETQYF.

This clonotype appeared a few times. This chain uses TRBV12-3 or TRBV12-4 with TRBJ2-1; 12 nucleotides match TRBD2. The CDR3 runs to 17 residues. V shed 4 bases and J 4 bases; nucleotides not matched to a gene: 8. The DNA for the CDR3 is TGTGCCAGCAGTTCTGTGCTAGCGGGGGGGCTATACAATGAGCAGTTCTTC. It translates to CASSSVLAGGLYNEQFF.

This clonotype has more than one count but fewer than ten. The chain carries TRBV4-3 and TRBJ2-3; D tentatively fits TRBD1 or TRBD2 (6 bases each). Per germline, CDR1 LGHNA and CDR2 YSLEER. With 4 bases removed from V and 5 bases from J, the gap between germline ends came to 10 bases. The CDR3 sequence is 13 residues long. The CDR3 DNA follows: TGCGCCAGCAGCCCCGAGGGGGGAGATACGCAGTATTTT. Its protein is CASSPEGGDTQYF.

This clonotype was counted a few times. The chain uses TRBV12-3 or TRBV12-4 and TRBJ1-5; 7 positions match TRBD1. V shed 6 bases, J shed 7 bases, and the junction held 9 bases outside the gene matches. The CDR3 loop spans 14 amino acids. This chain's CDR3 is CASRFRGANQPQHF. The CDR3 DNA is TGTGCCAGCAGATTCAGGGGGGCGAACCAGCCCCAGCATTTT.

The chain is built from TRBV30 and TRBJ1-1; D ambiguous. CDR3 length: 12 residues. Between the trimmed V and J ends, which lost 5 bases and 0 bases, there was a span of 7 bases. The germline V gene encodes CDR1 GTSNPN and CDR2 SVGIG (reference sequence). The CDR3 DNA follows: TGTGCCTGGGCCCGCATGAACACTGAAGCTTTCTTT. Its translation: CAWARMNTEAFF.

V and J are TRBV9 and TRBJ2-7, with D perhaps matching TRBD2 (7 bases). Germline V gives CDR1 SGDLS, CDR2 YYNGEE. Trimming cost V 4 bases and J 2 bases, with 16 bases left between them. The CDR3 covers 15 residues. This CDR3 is CASSPGGGGTYEQYF. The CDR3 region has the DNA TGTGCCAGCAGCCCGGGGGGCGGGGGAACCTACGAGCAGTACTTC.

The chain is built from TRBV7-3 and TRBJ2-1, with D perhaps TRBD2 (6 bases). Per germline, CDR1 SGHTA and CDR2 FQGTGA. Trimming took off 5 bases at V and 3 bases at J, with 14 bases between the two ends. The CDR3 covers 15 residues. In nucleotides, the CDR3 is TGTGCCAGCAGCGACCGGGGGACCATCTACAATGAGCAGTTCTTC. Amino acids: CASSDRGTIYNEQFF.

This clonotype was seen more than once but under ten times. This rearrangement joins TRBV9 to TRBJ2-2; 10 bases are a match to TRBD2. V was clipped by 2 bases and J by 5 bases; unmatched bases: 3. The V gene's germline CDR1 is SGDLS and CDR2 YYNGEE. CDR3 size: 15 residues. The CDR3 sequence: CASSVTSGRTGELFF. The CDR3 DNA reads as TGTGCCAGCAGCGTGACTAGCGGGCGTACCGGGGAGCTGTTTTTT.

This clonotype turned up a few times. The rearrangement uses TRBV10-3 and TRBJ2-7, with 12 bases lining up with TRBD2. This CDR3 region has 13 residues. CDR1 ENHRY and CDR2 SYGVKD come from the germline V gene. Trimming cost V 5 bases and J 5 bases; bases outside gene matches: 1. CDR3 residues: CAISRTSGDEQYF. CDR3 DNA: TGTGCCATCAGTCGGACTAGCGGGGACGAGCAGTACTTC.

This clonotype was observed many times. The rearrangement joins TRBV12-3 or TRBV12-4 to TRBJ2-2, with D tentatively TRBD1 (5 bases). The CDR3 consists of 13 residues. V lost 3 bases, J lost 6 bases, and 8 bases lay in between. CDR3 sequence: CASSFQGSGELFF. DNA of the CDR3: TGTGCCAGCAGTTTTCAGGGATCCGGGGAGCTGTTTTTT.

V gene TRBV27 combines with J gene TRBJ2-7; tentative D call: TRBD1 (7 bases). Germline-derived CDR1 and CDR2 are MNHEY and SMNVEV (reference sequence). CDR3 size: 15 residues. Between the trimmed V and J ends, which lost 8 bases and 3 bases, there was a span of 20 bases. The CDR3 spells CASRQGGQLLYEQYF. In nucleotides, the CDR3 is TGTGCCAGCCGCCAGGGGGGACAGCTACTCTACGAGCAGTACTTC.

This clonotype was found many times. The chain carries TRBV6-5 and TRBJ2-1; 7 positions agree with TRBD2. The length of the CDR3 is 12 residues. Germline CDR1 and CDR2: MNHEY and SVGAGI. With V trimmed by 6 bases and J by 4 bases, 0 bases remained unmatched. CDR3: CASRGLYNEQFF. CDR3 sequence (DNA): TGTGCCAGCAGGGGACTATACAATGAGCAGTTCTTC.

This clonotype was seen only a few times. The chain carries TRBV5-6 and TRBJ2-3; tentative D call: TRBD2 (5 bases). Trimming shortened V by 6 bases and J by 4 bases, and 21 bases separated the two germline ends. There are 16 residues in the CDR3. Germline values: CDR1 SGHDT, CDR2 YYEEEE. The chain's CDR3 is CASIPKFLGGPDTQYF. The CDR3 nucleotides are TGTGCCAGCATCCCTAAATTCCTCGGAGGTCCAGATACGCAGTATTTT.

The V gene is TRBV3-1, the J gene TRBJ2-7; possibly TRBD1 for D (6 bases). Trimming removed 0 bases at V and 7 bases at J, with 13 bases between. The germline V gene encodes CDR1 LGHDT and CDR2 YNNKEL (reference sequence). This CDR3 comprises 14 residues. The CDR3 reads CASSQDHPGVEQYF. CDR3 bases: TGTGCCAGCAGCCAAGATCATCCAGGGGTAGAGCAGTACTTC.

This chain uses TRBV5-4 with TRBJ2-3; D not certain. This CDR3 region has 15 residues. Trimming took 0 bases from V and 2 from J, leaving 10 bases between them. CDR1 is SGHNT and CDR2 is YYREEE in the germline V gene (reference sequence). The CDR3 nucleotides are TGTGCCAGCAGCTTGGGAGAAACGGTCACAGATACGCAGTATTTT. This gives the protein CASSLGETVTDTQYF.

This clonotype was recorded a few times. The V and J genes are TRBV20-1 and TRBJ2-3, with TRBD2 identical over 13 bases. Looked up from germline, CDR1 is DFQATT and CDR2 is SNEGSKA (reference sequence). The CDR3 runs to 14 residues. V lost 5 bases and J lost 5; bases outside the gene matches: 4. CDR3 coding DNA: TGCAGTGCTCCCTGGACTAGCGGGGGAGATACGCAGTATTTT. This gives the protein CSAPWTSGGDTQYF.

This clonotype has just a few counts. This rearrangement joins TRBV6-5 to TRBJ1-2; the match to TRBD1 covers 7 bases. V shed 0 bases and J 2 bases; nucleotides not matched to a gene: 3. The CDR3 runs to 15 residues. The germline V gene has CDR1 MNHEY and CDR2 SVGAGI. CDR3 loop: CASSYSTGANYGYTF. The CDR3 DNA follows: TGTGCCAGCAGTTACTCAACAGGGGCGAACTATGGCTACACCTTC.

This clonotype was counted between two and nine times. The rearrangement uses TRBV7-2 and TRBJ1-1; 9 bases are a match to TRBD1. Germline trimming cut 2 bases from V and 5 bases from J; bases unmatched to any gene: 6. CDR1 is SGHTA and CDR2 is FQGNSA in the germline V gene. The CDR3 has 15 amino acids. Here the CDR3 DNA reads TGTGCCAGCAGCTTAACCCCCGACAGGGGGACTGAAGCTTTCTTT. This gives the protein CASSLTPDRGTEAFF.

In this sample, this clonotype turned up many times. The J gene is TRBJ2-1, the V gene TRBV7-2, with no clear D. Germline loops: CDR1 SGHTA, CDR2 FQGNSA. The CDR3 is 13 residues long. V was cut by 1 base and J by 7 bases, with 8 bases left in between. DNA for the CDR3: TGTGCCAGCAGCTTAGAGGCGGAAAATGAGCAGTTCTTC. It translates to CASSLEAENEQFF.

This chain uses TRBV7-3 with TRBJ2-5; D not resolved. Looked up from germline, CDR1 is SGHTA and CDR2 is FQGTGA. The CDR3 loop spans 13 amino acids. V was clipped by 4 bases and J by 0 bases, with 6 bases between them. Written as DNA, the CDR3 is TGTGCCAGCAGCTCGACATACCAAGAGACCCAGTACTTC. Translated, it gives CASSSTYQETQYF.

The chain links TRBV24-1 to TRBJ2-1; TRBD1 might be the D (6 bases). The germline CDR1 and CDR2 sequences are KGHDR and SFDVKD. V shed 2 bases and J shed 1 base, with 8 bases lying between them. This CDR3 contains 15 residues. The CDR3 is CATSDSRGSYNEQFF. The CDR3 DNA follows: TGTGCCACCAGTGATTCGAGGGGGTCCTACAATGAGCAGTTCTTC.

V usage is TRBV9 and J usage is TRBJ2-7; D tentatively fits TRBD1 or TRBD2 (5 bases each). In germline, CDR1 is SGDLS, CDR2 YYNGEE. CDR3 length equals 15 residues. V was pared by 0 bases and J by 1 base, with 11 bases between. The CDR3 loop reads CASSVERGPSYEQYF. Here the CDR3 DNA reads TGTGCCAGCAGCGTAGAACGGGGACCTTCCTACGAGCAGTACTTC.

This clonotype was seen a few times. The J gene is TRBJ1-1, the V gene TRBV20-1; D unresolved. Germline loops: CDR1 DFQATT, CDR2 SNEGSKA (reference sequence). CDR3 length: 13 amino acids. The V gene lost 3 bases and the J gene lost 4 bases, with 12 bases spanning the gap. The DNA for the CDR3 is TGCAGTGCTAGGCCGCAACAGCTCACTGAAGCTTTCTTT. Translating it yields CSARPQQLTEAFF.

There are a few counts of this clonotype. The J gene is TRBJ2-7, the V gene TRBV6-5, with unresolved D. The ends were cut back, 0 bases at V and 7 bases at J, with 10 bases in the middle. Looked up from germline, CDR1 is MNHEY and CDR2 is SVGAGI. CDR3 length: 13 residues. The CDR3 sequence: CASSYSSLLEQYF. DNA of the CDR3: TGTGCCAGCAGTTACTCGTCCCTCTTGGAGCAGTACTTC.

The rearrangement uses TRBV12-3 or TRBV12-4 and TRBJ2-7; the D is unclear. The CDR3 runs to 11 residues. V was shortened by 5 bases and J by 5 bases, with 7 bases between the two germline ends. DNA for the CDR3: TGTGCCAGCAGTCGAAGGAACGAGCAGTACTTC. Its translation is CASSRRNEQYF.

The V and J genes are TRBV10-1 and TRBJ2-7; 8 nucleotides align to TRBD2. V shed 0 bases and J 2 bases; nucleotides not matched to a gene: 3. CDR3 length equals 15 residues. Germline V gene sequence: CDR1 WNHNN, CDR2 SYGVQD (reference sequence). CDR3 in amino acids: CASSESPGGPYEQYF. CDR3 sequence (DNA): TGCGCCAGCAGTGAGTCGCCGGGAGGGCCCTACGAGCAGTACTTC.